This record concerns one T cell receptor (beta chain) sequence. The record originates from a study of blood T cell repertoires in COVID-19. Whole-study context: COVID-19 samples collected from the United States, Italy and Spain covered acute and convalescent phases. Sources were T cells, B-cell-depleted T cells, or PBMCs; the material itself was cDNA or gDNA.

The germline gives CDR1 PRHDT, CDR2 FYEKMQ (reference sequence). This CDR3 spans 17 amino acids. V lost 6 bases, J lost 4 bases, and 22 bases lay in between. Authors' methods: Using reference gene primer amplification, nucleated cell counts were estimated. The table came from immunoSEQ multiplex PCR; TCRdb's copy has only in-frame clones and leaves some out. D and trimming were read from the DNA, whereas the V and J calls and clone size are those reported in that table. In the table there are hundreds of thousands of clones, about 80% of which are singletons. The TCR originated in an elderly woman with acute or convalescent COVID-19. Sequencing was done on a sample of peripheral blood. This chain joins TRBV13 and TRBJ2-1; D perhaps matches TRBD1 (6 bases). The DNA of the CDR3 is TGTGCCAGCAGTCATACCCATAGGACAGAGTTTTACAATGAGCAGTTCTTC. Residues: CASSHTHRTEFYNEQFF.